The sequence of this TCR beta chain was determined in a study of CD8 T cells in ankylosing spondylitis. Germline assignment: CDR1 LGHNA and CDR2 YSLEER. This CDR3 spans 13 amino acids. The germline V and J ends were trimmed by 0 bases and 5 bases, with 7 bases remaining between them. In this sample, this clonotype turned up a few times. Its antigen is as yet unknown. One entry per CDR3 protein, called by TCRdb with MiXCR from the 5' RACE reads. This table has about 800,000 distinct CDR3 sequences, approximately 12% appearing once. Study-wide results and caveats: Apparently characteristic of ankylosing spondylitis blood was a TCR beta motif (roughly eight highly homologous variants).

This chain links TRBV4-3 with TRBJ1-2, with unresolved D. The TCR was taken from a male donor with ankylosing spondylitis. Sequences were obtained from blood, either unsorted or a sorted T cell fraction (not recorded which). CDR3 protein: CASSQDPRYGYTF. In nucleotides, the CDR3 is TGCGCCAGCAGCCAAGATCCCCGGTATGGCTACACCTTC.